This T cell receptor (beta chain) was found in a study of cytomegalovirus exposure and HLA in healthy donors. Study observations and caveats: Presence/absence analyses assumed roughly uniform sequencing depth across donors. Three of the chains that were CMV-associated were confirmed in vitro to be specific for CMV antigens.

The CDR3 has 14 amino acids. The V gene lost 0 bases and the J gene lost 7 bases, with 12 bases spanning the gap. The germline gives CDR1 PRHDT, CDR2 FYEKMQ (reference sequence). PCR employed 60 Vbeta and 13 Jbeta primers. Generated by immunoSEQ multiplex PCR, the TCRdb table keeps only in-frame clones and is missing some. The sample carries 75,000 to 95,000 clones, about 66% recorded once. Concerning this clone: Antigen specificity is unknown.

Sequencing was done on a sample of PBMCs. This receptor was obtained from a woman between 45 and 65 years old in good health and CMV-seropositive. The chain has TRBV13 and TRBJ1-2; D is unresolved. CDR3 nucleotides: TGTGCCAGCAGCTTAGGGGAGGTAGTGGGTGGCTACACCTTC. This encodes CASSLGEVVGGYTF. The whole variable domain, filled in from reference TRBV13 and TRBJ1-2, reads AAGVIQSPRHLIKEKRETATLKCYPIPRHDTVYWYQQGPGQDPQFLISFYEKMQSDKGSIPDRFSAQQFSDYHSELNMSSLELGDSALYFCASSLGEVVGGYTFGSGTRLTVV.